The TCR beta chain under discussion was sequenced for a study of blood T cell repertoires in COVID-19. Study overall: Spain, Italy and the United States supplied samples that represented acute and convalescent COVID-19. PBMCs, B-cell-depleted T cells, or T cells provided the cDNA or gDNA that made up the material.

In the original analysis: Estimated nucleated cell counts came from reference gene primer amplification. The repertoire was sequenced with immunoSEQ multiplex PCR; TCRdb's copy has only in-frame clones and lacks some. V and J calls and clone size are as listed in that table; D and trimming were resolved from the DNA. Of about 200,000 clones listed, around 90% are singletons. The CDR3 sequence is 13 residues long. The germline V gene encodes CDR1 ENHRY and CDR2 SYGVKD. Between the trimmed V and J ends, which lost 8 bases and 3 bases, there was a span of 13 bases. The TCR sequence derives from a man between 50 and 59 years old with acute or convalescent COVID-19. The chain has TRBV10-3 and TRBJ1-1; maybe TRBD1 (5 bases). The specimen sequenced was peripheral blood. CDR3 nucleotide sequence: TGTGCCATCGGGGGGGGTAGGGACACTGAAGCTTTCTTT. This encodes CAIGGGRDTEAFF.